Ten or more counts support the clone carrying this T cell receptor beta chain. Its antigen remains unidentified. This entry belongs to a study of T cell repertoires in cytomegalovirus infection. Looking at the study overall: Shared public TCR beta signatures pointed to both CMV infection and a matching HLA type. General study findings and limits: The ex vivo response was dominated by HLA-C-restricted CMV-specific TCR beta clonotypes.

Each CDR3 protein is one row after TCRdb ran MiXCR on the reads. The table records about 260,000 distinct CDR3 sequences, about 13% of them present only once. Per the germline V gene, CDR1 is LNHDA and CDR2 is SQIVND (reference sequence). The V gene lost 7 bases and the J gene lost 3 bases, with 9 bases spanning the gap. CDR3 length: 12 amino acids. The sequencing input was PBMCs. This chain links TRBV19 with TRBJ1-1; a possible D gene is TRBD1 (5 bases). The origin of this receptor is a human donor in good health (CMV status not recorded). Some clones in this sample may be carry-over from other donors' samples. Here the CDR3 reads CASTTGHTEAFF. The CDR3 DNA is TGTGCCAGTACCACAGGTCACACTGAAGCTTTCTTT.